The 19 T cell receptor beta chains given below trace back to one sample, sequenced in a study of cytomegalovirus exposure and HLA in healthy donors. Researchers ran the PCR with 60 Vbeta and 13 Jbeta primers. Measured with immunoSEQ multiplex PCR; TCRdb has only the in-frame clones, and not every one. The profile shows about 160,000 clones, about 77% of them singletons. The sequenced sample consisted of PBMCs. Receptor source: a woman aged 40 to 49 in good health and CMV-seropositive.

The chain has TRBV5-4 and TRBJ2-7; possibly TRBD2 for D (6 bases). TRBJ2-1 explains the end of the DNA better; the J call may be wrong. From germline, CDR1 is SGHNT and CDR2 YYREEE (reference sequence). The CDR3 contains 14 residues. CDR3 DNA sequence: TGTGCCAGCAGCCTATGGGGACTGACCTACGAGCAGTTCTTC. This encodes CASSLWGLTYEQFF.

The rearrangement joins TRBV5-4 to TRBJ2-1, with 11 bases lining up with TRBD2. J gave up 7 bases and V 5 bases, and 8 bases lay outside the gene matches. Per germline, CDR1 SGHNT and CDR2 YYREEE (reference sequence). This CDR3 spans 15 amino acids. The CDR3 DNA follows: TGTGCCAGCAGGCGCGGGACTAGCGGTACTAATGAGCAGTTCTTC. Amino acid sequence: CASRRGTSGTNEQFF.

V and J are TRBV14 and TRBJ2-1; 10 bases align to TRBD2. The CDR3 contains 15 residues. Trimming removed 2 bases from V and 4 bases from J; junction bases left unmatched: 2. Germline V gene lookup returns CDR1 SGHDN and CDR2 FVKESK. CDR3 residues: CASSQRTSGYNEQFF. The CDR3 coding sequence is TGTGCCAGCAGCCAAAGGACTAGCGGATACAATGAGCAGTTCTTC.

The chain joins TRBV30 to TRBJ1-1; D remains unclear. V lost 0 bases to trimming and J lost 10 bases, with 15 bases between them. The CDR3 has 13 amino acids. Germline CDR1 is GTSNPN and CDR2 is SVGIG (reference sequence). For the CDR3, the DNA is TGTGCCTGGAGTGTACTCTCGGGTGTTCCAGCTTTCTTT. It codes for CAWSVLSGVPAFF.

The chain uses TRBV6-5 and TRBJ1-5, with no clear D. The germline V gene encodes CDR1 MNHEY and CDR2 SVGAGI. This CDR3 has 15 amino acids. Deletions cut 6 bases from V and 0 bases from J, with 12 bases between. The CDR3 here is CASRLAPYSNQPQHF. CDR3 nucleotide sequence: TGTGCCAGCAGGCTAGCCCCGTATAGCAATCAGCCCCAGCATTTT.

The chain links TRBV30 to TRBJ2-5; 9 nucleotides match TRBD1. Germline lookup yields CDR1 GTSNPN and CDR2 SVGIG (reference sequence). The V and J ends lost 1 base and 5 bases, in that order; junction bases with no gene match: 2. This CDR3 comprises 13 residues. For the CDR3, the DNA is TGTGCCTGGAGTGACAGGGGGCCGGAGACCCAGTACTTC. It encodes CAWSDRGPETQYF.

This rearrangement joins TRBV5-1 to TRBJ2-5; 11 bases map to TRBD2. V shed 4 bases and J 2 bases; nucleotides not matched to a gene: 7. The CDR3 is 16 residues long. CDR1 is SGHRS, CDR2 YFSETQ, per germline. CDR3 in DNA: TGCGCCAGCAGCGGGGGGTCTAGCGGGGGGCAAGAGACCCAGTACTTC. It encodes CASSGGSSGGQETQYF.

The chain recombines TRBV2 with TRBJ1-5; no clear D. V lost 4 bases and J 0 bases, leaving 4 bases between the germline ends. From germline, CDR1 is SNHLY and CDR2 FYNNEI. The CDR3 has 13 residues. The CDR3 DNA reads TGTGCCAGCAGTGGAGATAGCAATCAGCCCCAGCATTTT. This translates into CASSGDSNQPQHF.

This chain uses TRBV9 with TRBJ2-3, with 9 bases fitting TRBD2. Looked up from germline, CDR1 is SGDLS and CDR2 is YYNGEE. The CDR3 is 16 residues long. The V segment lost 0 bases and the J segment 8 bases; nucleotides outside the gene matches: 10. CDR3 sequence reads: CASSVAGGGAPSTQYF. DNA of the CDR3: TGTGCCAGCAGCGTAGCTGGCGGGGGGGCGCCCTCTACGCAGTATTTT.

The CDR3 region is CAWSPPRSGANEKLFF. The CDR3 coding sequence is TGTGCCTGGAGTCCCCCGAGGAGCGGAGCTAATGAAAAACTGTTTTTT. The chain joins TRBV30 to TRBJ1-4; D gene ambiguous. Germline values: CDR1 GTSNPN, CDR2 SVGIG (reference sequence). Trimming pared 2 bases from V and 3 bases from J, leaving 16 bases between. The CDR3 has 16 residues.

The chain uses TRBV18 and TRBJ2-7; D uncertain. Germline V gene lookup returns CDR1 KGHSH and CDR2 LQKENI. The CDR3 is made up of 13 amino acids. The germline V and J ends were trimmed by 3 bases and 2 bases, with 8 bases remaining between them. CDR3 DNA sequence: TGTGCCAGCTCACCGCCGGTCACCTACGAGCAGTACTTC. This gives the protein CASSPPVTYEQYF.

This clone was detected only once. The chain recombines TRBV7-6 with TRBJ2-2, with D tentatively TRBD1 (5 bases). The germline CDR1 and CDR2 sequences are SGHVS and FNYEAQ. This CDR3 is built from 17 residues. V lost 1 base and J lost 5, with 17 bases in between. The CDR3 sequence: CASSLETGATRTGELFF. DNA for the CDR3: TGTGCCAGCAGCTTAGAAACAGGCGCTACGAGAACCGGGGAGCTGTTTTTT.

This clone turned up a few times. The chain employs TRBV11-3 and TRBJ2-4; 8 bases align to TRBD1. The CDR3 loop spans 13 amino acids. Trimming at V came to 9 bases and at J to 3 bases, leaving 4 bases not matched to a gene. CDR1 SGHNT and CDR2 YENEEA come from the germline V gene. The CDR3 DNA is TGTGCCAGTCAGGGGGCGGACAAAAACATTCAGTACTTC. Encoded protein: CASQGADKNIQYF.

The table lists this clone with a count of one. The chain employs TRBV7-2 and TRBJ2-1; 12 nucleotides match TRBD2. CDR3 length: 15 amino acids. Trimming at V came to 1 base and at J to 8 bases, leaving 3 bases not matched to a gene. Germline V gene lookup returns CDR1 SGHTA and CDR2 FQGNSA. The CDR3 reads CASSLGLAGADEQFF. The CDR3 DNA reads TGTGCCAGCAGCTTAGGACTAGCGGGAGCGGATGAGCAGTTCTTC.

V and J are TRBV2 and TRBJ2-5, with D possibly matching TRBD2 (5 bases). The ends were cut back, 2 bases at V and 3 bases at J, with 16 bases in the middle. CDR1 and CDR2 (germline): SNHLY, FYNNEI. This CDR3 region has 16 residues. This CDR3 is CASSEQGGGREETQYF. The CDR3, as DNA: TGTGCCAGCAGTGAACAAGGCGGAGGTAGGGAAGAGACCCAGTACTTC. The whole variable domain, remainder taken from reference TRBV2 and TRBJ2-5, is EPEVTQTPSHQVTQMGQEVILRCVPISNHLYFYWYRQILGQKVEFLVSFYNNEISEKSEIFDDQFSVERPDGSNFTLKIRSTKLEDSAMYFCASSEQGGGREETQYFGPGTRLLVL.

The rearrangement links TRBV5-1 to TRBJ2-2; D is undetermined. Per germline, CDR1 SGHRS and CDR2 YFSETQ. CDR3 length: 16 residues. Trimming shortened V by 0 bases and J by 3 bases, and 12 bases separated the two germline ends. This chain's CDR3 is CASSLVVLRYTGELFF. The DNA for the CDR3 is TGCGCCAGCAGCTTGGTAGTCCTGCGGTACACCGGGGAGCTGTTTTTT.

The genes are TRBV19 and TRBJ2-7; 10 positions match TRBD2. This CDR3 is built from 16 residues. Germline values: CDR1 LNHDA, CDR2 SQIVND (reference sequence). With 3 bases clipped from V and 4 bases from J, the junction kept 9 bases outside the gene matches. The DNA for the CDR3 is TGTGCCAGTAGTATTGAGCTAGCGGGAGTGGGGTACGAGCAGTACTTC. Encoded protein: CASSIELAGVGYEQYF.

The chain carries TRBV6-1 and TRBJ2-7; possibly TRBD1 for D (5 bases). The CDR3 is 11 amino acids. Between the trimmed V and J ends, which lost 7 bases and 5 bases, there was a span of 9 bases. Germline assignment: CDR1 MNHNS and CDR2 SASEGT. CDR3 sequence (DNA): TGTGCCAGCACCGTCAGGGACGAGCAGTACTTC. This translates into CASTVRDEQYF.

The chain uses TRBV18 and TRBJ2-3, with TRBD2 as a possible D gene (6 bases). The CDR3 runs to 15 residues. The V end was cut by 3 bases, the J end by 0 bases, with 10 bases between. Germline assignment: CDR1 KGHSH and CDR2 LQKENI. CDR3 sequence (DNA): TGTGCCAGCTCACCCCCGGGACTTAGCACAGATACGCAGTATTTT. Translated: CASSPPGLSTDTQYF. Supplemented by reference TRBV18 and TRBJ2-3, the full variable domain reads NAGVMQNPRHLVRRRGQEARLRCSPMKGHSHVYWYRQLPEEGLKFMVYLQKENIIDESGMPKERFSAEFPKEGPSILRIQQVVRGDSAAYFCASSPPGLSTDTQYFGPGTRLTVL.